A selection of T cell receptor beta chains follows, all from one sample in a study of glioma-infiltrating T cells. TCRdb reprocessed the multiplex PCR reads with MiXCR, giving one entry per CDR3 protein. The sample carries about 410,000 distinct CDR3 sequences, 41% recorded once. The source material was glioma tissue, nonneoplastic brain tissue, or PBMCs (not recorded which). All receptors come from a human donor with low-grade glioma or glioblastoma, undergoing nonglioma brain surgery, or in good health (not recorded which). Both conserved end residues are part of each CDR3. D genes are given only for firm matches. Size is omitted from some rows. Given values are once, few, many or a class for expanded clones.

clone_size cdr3_length j_call v_call d_call cdr3_aa cdr3_nt
many 13 TRBJ2-1 TRBV20-1 . CSVRGRVGNEQFF TGCAGCGTCCGGGGACGAGTAGGCAATGAGCAGTTCTTC
. 17 TRBJ2-1 TRBV7-2 TRBD2 CASSLEWGLAGYNEQFF TGTGCCAGCAGCTTAGAATGGGGACTAGCGGGGTACAATGAGCAGTTCTTC
many 15 TRBJ2-5 TRBV6-2/TRBV6-3 TRBD2 CASSYTLAGQETQYF TGTGCCAGCAGTTACACACTAGCGGGCCAAGAGACCCAGTACTTC
many 12 TRBJ1-2 TRBV7-2 . CASSRRSYGYTF TGTGCCAGCAGTCGACGTAGCTATGGCTACACCTTC
few 13 TRBJ1-1 TRBV4-1 . CASSDTWNTEAFF TGCGCCAGCAGCGATACATGGAACACTGAAGCTTTCTTT
. 16 TRBJ1-5 TRBV6-1 TRBD1 CASRKFRGDSNRPQHF TGTGCCAGCAGAAAATTCAGGGGGGATAGCAATCGGCCCCAGCATTTT
. 14 TRBJ2-3 TRBV12-3/TRBV12-4 TRBD2 CASSLGTSPDTQYF TGTGCCAGCAGTTTGGGGACTAGCCCAGATACGCAGTATTTT
. 16 TRBJ1-2 TRBV7-9 . CASNPTLTGPDVGYTF TGTGCCAGCAACCCCACCCTAACAGGGCCAGACGTTGGCTACACCTTC
. 13 TRBJ2-7 TRBV20-1 TRBD2 CSAKTSGSYEQYF TGCAGTGCCAAGACTAGCGGGAGTTACGAGCAGTACTTC
once 16 TRBJ1-3 TRBV4-3 . CASSQDWAGSGDTIYF TGCGCCAGCAGCCAAGATTGGGCAGGGTCGGGAGACACCATATATTTT
. 13 TRBJ2-7 TRBV28 . CASSLRTPYEQYF TGTGCCAGCAGTCTCCGGACACCCTACGAGCAGTACTTC
. 16 TRBJ1-5 TRBV20-1 . CSARSDDGLSNQPQHF TGCAGTGCTAGATCGGACGACGGACTGAGCAATCAGCCCCAGCATTTT
. 15 TRBJ2-7 TRBV5-1 TRBD2 CASSLGTSGIYEQYF TGCGCCAGCAGCCTCGGGACTAGCGGAATCTACGAGCAGTACTTC
many 17 TRBJ2-3 TRBV20-1 TRBD2 CSAGLGGLSGDFATQYF TGCAGTGCTGGGCTGGGGGGACTGAGCGGGGACTTCGCTACGCAGTATTTT
many 13 TRBJ1-1 TRBV6-1 . CASSRGRNTEAFF TGTGCCAGCAGCCGGGGGAGGAACACTGAAGCTTTCTTT
. 15 TRBJ2-1 TRBV7-9 TRBD2 CASRTTSGRDNEQFF TGTGCCAGCAGGACCACTAGCGGGAGAGACAATGAGCAGTTCTTC
. 16 TRBJ2-7 TRBV2 TRBD1 CASSGSPRGQGYKQYF TGTGCCAGCAGTGGAAGCCCCAGGGGGCAGGGGTACAAGCAGTACTTC
. 14 TRBJ1-1 TRBV20-1 TRBD1 CSASPLTGETEAFF TGCAGTGCTTCACCATTAACAGGGGAAACTGAAGCTTTCTTT
. 14 TRBJ2-2 TRBV4-1 . CASSQEWGTGELFF TGCGCCAGCAGCCAAGAATGGGGCACCGGGGAGCTGTTTTTT
. 14 TRBJ2-3 TRBV5-4 TRBD1 CASSHRQGTDTQYF TGTGCCAGCAGCCATCGACAGGGGACGGATACGCAGTATTTT
. 12 TRBJ2-5 TRBV7-6 . CASSLAVMAQYF TGTGCCAGCAGCTTAGCGGTGATGGCCCAGTACTTC
. 15 TRBJ2-2 TRBV7-6 . CASSFKKGWTGELFF TGTGCCAGCAGCTTCAAGAAGGGATGGACCGGGGAGCTGTTTTTT
few 11 TRBJ2-7 TRBV28 . CASSFVYEQYF TGTGCCAGCAGTTTTGTCTACGAGCAGTACTTC
few 11 TRBJ2-1 TRBV29-1 TRBD2 CGETSGNEQFF TGCGGCGAGACTAGCGGAAATGAGCAGTTCTTC
many 13 TRBJ2-7 TRBV2 . CASTGDESYEQYF TGTGCCAGCACTGGGGACGAGTCCTACGAGCAGTACTTC
many 13 TRBJ1-1 TRBV6-2/TRBV6-3 . CASKYRLNTEAFF TGTGCCAGCAAGTACAGGTTGAACACTGAAGCTTTCTTT
. 16 TRBJ1-1 TRBV7-9 . CASTNSRGGMNTEAFF TGTGCCAGCACCAATTCCAGGGGCGGTATGAACACTGAAGCTTTCTTT
few 14 TRBJ1-2 TRBV7-2 . CASSLAQGNYGYTF TGTGCCAGCAGCTTAGCACAGGGTAACTATGGCTACACCTTC
many 16 TRBJ1-1 TRBV20-1 TRBD1 CSARDTLGQGNTEAFF TGCAGTGCTAGAGATACCCTGGGACAGGGTAACACTGAAGCTTTCTTT
. 13 TRBJ1-6 TRBV25-1 TRBD1 CASSGQGPSPLHF TGTGCCAGCAGTGGACAGGGGCCTTCACCCCTCCACTTT
. 11 TRBJ2-7 TRBV25-1 . CASSGEYEQYF TGTGCCAGCAGTGGGGAATACGAGCAGTACTTC
many 13 TRBJ2-7 TRBV3-1 . CASSPGTSYEQYF TGTGCCAGCAGTCCCGGTACCTCCTACGAGCAGTACTTC
few 16 TRBJ2-7 TRBV7-2 TRBD2 CASSNLAAATSYEQYF TGTGCCAGCAGCAACCTAGCGGCTGCCACCTCCTACGAGCAGTACTTC
many 13 TRBJ2-7 TRBV20-1 TRBD1 CSATRDRGYEQYF TGCAGTGCTACTCGGGACAGGGGCTACGAGCAGTACTTC
. 15 TRBJ2-1 TRBV12-3/TRBV12-4 TRBD2 CASSYGLAGKNEQFF TGTGCCAGCAGTTATGGACTAGCGGGCAAAAATGAGCAGTTCTTC
. 15 TRBJ2-5 TRBV9 TRBD2 CASSGRAGIQETQYF TGTGCCAGCAGCGGACGAGCGGGGATACAAGAGACCCAGTACTTC
. 12 TRBJ2-2 TRBV15 . CATSRFNGELFF TGTGCCACCAGCAGATTTAACGGGGAGCTGTTTTTT
. 13 TRBJ2-7 TRBV25-1 . CASSGVAYNEQYF TGTGCCAGCAGTGGGGTAGCCTACAATGAGCAGTACTTC
. 16 TRBJ2-3 TRBV7-3 . CASSLNPNRGTDTQYF TGTGCCAGCAGCTTAAACCCCAACAGGGGCACAGATACGCAGTATTTT
. 14 TRBJ2-2 TRBV19 . CASSKQGQTGELFF TGTGCCAGTAGTAAACAAGGACAGACCGGGGAGCTGTTTTTT
few 14 TRBJ2-2 TRBV20-1 TRBD2 CSARVAGVTGELFF TGCAGTGCTAGAGTAGCGGGAGTTACCGGGGAGCTGTTTTTT
. 17 TRBJ1-1 TRBV15 TRBD1 CATSRVPGTGGNTKAFF TGTGCCACCAGCAGAGTACCCGGGACAGGGGGGAACACTAAAGCTTTCTTT
. 17 TRBJ2-2 TRBV7-2 TRBD2 CASSLVWREGHTGELFF TGTGCCAGCAGCTTAGTATGGCGGGAGGGCCACACCGGGGAGCTGTTTTTT
. 17 TRBJ2-3 TRBV7-2 TRBD1 CASSYRVDRGWKDTQYF TGTGCCAGCAGCTACAGAGTGGACAGGGGATGGAAAGATACGCAGTATTTT
many 16 TRBJ2-7 TRBV6-1 TRBD1 CASSYSDRDSAYEQYF TGTGCCAGCAGTTATAGCGATCGGGACAGCGCCTACGAGCAGTACTTC
. 12 TRBJ1-2 TRBV29-1 . CSILGTGYGYTF TGCAGCATCCTGGGGACGGGCTATGGCTACACCTTC
few 15 TRBJ1-1 TRBV7-9 . CASSFGGVRDTEAFF TGTGCCAGCAGCTTTGGAGGTGTGAGGGACACTGAAGCTTTCTTT
. 14 TRBJ2-7 TRBV4-3 . CASSRRTEADEQYF TGCGCCAGCAGCCGAAGGACAGAGGCCGACGAGCAGTACTTC
many 14 TRBJ1-1 TRBV28 . CASSSGAGYTEAFF TGTGCCAGCAGTTCAGGGGCCGGGTACACTGAAGCTTTCTTT
. 13 TRBJ2-1 TRBV20-1 . CSALRTGYFEQFF TGCAGTGCTCTCCGAACAGGGTACTTTGAGCAGTTCTTC
many 12 TRBJ1-1 TRBV20-1 . CSAGGGNTEAFF TGCAGTGCTGGCGGGGGCAACACTGAAGCTTTCTTT
few 15 TRBJ2-7 TRBV18 TRBD2 CASSPEAGEYEEQYF TGTGCCAGCTCACCAGAAGCGGGAGAATACGAGGAGCAGTACTTC
. 14 TRBJ2-5 TRBV5-1 . CASSLGARGETQYF TGCGCCAGCAGCTTAGGGGCTCGAGGAGAGACCCAGTACTTC
. 12 TRBJ2-7 TRBV5-1 . CASSFSLNEQYF TGCGCCAGCAGCTTCTCACTCAACGAGCAGTACTTC
many 15 TRBJ2-2 TRBV7-9 . CASSLVAGNTGELFF TGTGCCAGCAGCTTAGTTGCAGGGAACACCGGGGAGCTGTTTTTT
many 14 TRBJ1-1 TRBV20-1 . CSAGTGRLEGEAFF TGCAGTGCTGGGACGGGGAGATTAGAGGGTGAAGCTTTCTTT
few 14 TRBJ1-1 TRBV3-1 . CASRHAGLNTEAFF TGTGCCAGCAGACATGCAGGCTTGAACACTGAAGCTTTCTTT
many 16 TRBJ1-5 TRBV27 . CASSLSSGGSNQPQHF TGTGCCAGCAGTTTATCGTCGGGGGGTAGCAATCAGCCCCAGCATTTT
. 17 TRBJ2-3 TRBV7-2 TRBD1 CASSTRDSSVGTDTQYF TGTGCCAGCAGCACCCGGGACAGCTCGGTAGGGACAGATACGCAGTATTTT
. 14 TRBJ1-3 TRBV7-9 TRBD1 CASSFGTAGNTIYF TGTGCCAGCAGCTTCGGGACAGCTGGAAACACCATATATTTT